This paragraph covers one T cell receptor (beta chain) sequence. The data stem from a study of T cell changes during pregnancy in multiple sclerosis. Profiling relied on immunoSEQ multiplex PCR, and the TCRdb table lists in-frame clones only, not all of them. The table lists more than 85,000 clones, 90% to 95% of them singletons. The sequencing used peripheral blood, collected before pregnancy. The clonotype comes from a female donor with multiple sclerosis, enrolled in a pregnancy study.

The CDR3 region is CASSQSREVRTNEKLFF. CDR3 nucleotide sequence: TGCGCCAGCAGTCAGTCCCGGGAGGTAAGGACTAATGAAAAACTGTTTTTT. J is TRBJ1-4 and V is TRBV23-1; the D is unclear. TRBV23-1 is given ORF status, its function remaining uncertain. Trimming removed 3 bases at V and 2 bases at J, with 16 bases between. The CDR3 contains 17 residues.